The 8 T cell receptor beta chains given below trace back to one sample, sequenced in a study of vaccination effects on CD4 cells after COVID-19. After more than 8 days in culture, the CD4+ T cells were isolated. The antigens of these receptors remain unknown. Measured with immunoSEQ multiplex PCR; TCRdb has only the in-frame clones, and not every one. The sample contains tens of thousands of clones, 55% to 65% of which appear only once. Here the sequenced sample was CD4+ T cells from PBMCs cultured without peptide, taken before COVID-19 vaccination. The origin of the receptors is a human donor who received a COVID-19 vaccine.

This sequence joins TRBV21-1 and TRBJ2-7. TRBV21-1 is reported as a pseudogene. The CDR3 consists of 13 residues. The CDR3 sequence is CASSKGGTYEQYF. In DNA form, the CDR3 reads TGTGCCAGCAGCAAAGGGGGGACCTACGAGCAGTACTTC.

The chain joins TRBV6-5 to TRBJ2-2; 11 nucleotides align to TRBD2. The CDR3 has 16 amino acids. J gave up 7 bases and V 2 bases, and 6 bases lay outside the gene matches. The germline V gene encodes CDR1 MNHEY and CDR2 SVGAGI. In DNA form, the CDR3 reads TGTGCCAGCAGTTACCCCCCTAGCGGGAGGAGCGGGGAGCTGTTTTTT. Translation: CASSYPPSGRSGELFF.

This clone is labeled as medium-sized. CDR3 protein: CASSNSGGTQYF. The CDR3 DNA sequence: TGTGCCAGCAGTAATAGCGGGGGGACGCAGTATTTT. The chain recombines TRBV12-3 or TRBV12-4 with TRBJ2-3; 10 nucleotides match TRBD2. The CDR3 is 12 amino acids. V lost 5 bases, J lost 9 bases, and 2 bases stayed unmatched.

CDR3 in amino acids: CATSGGDGEQFF. The DNA for the CDR3 is TGTGCTACTAGCGGGGGGGATGGTGAGCAGTTCTTC. The chain carries TRBV6-5 and TRBJ2-1; 13 bases fit TRBD2. CDR3 length: 12 residues. Germline V gene sequence: CDR1 MNHEY, CDR2 SVGAGI.

V is TRBV18 and J is TRBJ2-2; a possible D gene is TRBD1 (6 bases). CDR1 is KGHSH and CDR2 is LQKENI in the germline V gene. V lost 0 bases and J lost 0, with 11 bases in between. This CDR3 has 17 residues. The CDR3 nucleotides are TGTGCCAGCTCACCACCGGGGCAGGGGACGAACACCGGGGAGCTGTTTTTT. Amino acid sequence: CASSPPGQGTNTGELFF.

This clone was observed a few times. The chain combines TRBV5-8 with TRBJ1-4; no clear D. In germline, CDR1 is SGHTS, CDR2 YDEGEE. The V end lost 1 base, the J end lost 1 base, and 11 bases lay between the germline ends. This CDR3 is 16 amino acids long. DNA of the CDR3: TGTGCCAGCAGCTTGTTTGCGGGAAGAACTAATGAAAAACTGTTTTTT. This translates into CASSLFAGRTNEKLFF.

The rearrangement joins TRBV29-1 to TRBJ2-7; tentatively, D is TRBD1 or TRBD2 (6 bases each). Germline assignment: CDR1 SQVTM and CDR2 ANQGSEA. The CDR3 covers 13 residues. V was trimmed by 7 bases and J by 3 bases, leaving 16 bases between them. The CDR3 loop reads CSAKGGLNYEQYF. The DNA of the CDR3 is TGCAGCGCCAAGGGGGGACTGAACTACGAGCAGTACTTC.

This chain links TRBV9 with TRBJ2-1; no definite D call. Trimming took 0 bases from V and 2 from J, leaving 9 bases between them. The length of the CDR3 is 15 residues. Germline loops: CDR1 SGDLS, CDR2 YYNGEE. CDR3 nucleotides: TGTGCCAGCAGCGTAGAATCGTTGACCTACAATGAGCAGTTCTTC. It codes for CASSVESLTYNEQFF.